These T cell receptor beta chains were read from a single sample in a study of EBV T-cell therapy then PD-1 blockade in nasopharyngeal carcinoma. Clones were read by immunoSEQ multiplex PCR, and TCRdb kept only the in-frame ones, dropping some. The profile shows over 20,000 clones, roughly four fifths of them singletons. No antigen has been identified for these receptors. The starting material was CD8+ T cells from blood, obtained around day 260 from a patient whose treatment included autologous EBV-specific T cells and nivolumab. These receptors all come from a man in his forties with nasopharyngeal carcinoma. The CDR3 runs from the conserved cysteine through the conserved F or W. A D gene is named only where the DNA matches it firmly. Rows give clone size only sometimes, using once, few, many, or a class for an expanded clone.

v_call	j_call	clone_size	d_call	cdr3_nt	cdr3_aa
TRBV27	TRBJ1-1	.	.	TGTGCCAGCAGGATCGGCACTGAAGCTTTCTTT	CASRIGTEAFF
TRBV9	TRBJ2-2	once	TRBD2	TGTGCCAGCAGCGCTAGCGGGGGGAGTAGGGAGCTGTTTTTT	CASSASGGSRELFF
TRBV6-5	TRBJ1-5	medium-sized	TRBD1	TGTGCCAGCAGGGCCGGGACAGTGAACCAGCCCCAGCATTTT	CASRAGTVNQPQHF
TRBV4-1	TRBJ2-5	.	TRBD2	TGCGCCAGCAGCCAAGAGGGGAGGGCCGAAGAGACCCAGTACTTC	CASSQEGRAEETQYF
TRBV15	TRBJ1-6	.	.	TGTGCCACCAGCAGAGATAGCCCGGGAAGGGGCTCACCCCTCCACTTT	CATSRDSPGRGSPLHF
TRBV3-1/TRBV3-2	TRBJ2-7	.	TRBD2	TGTGCCAGCAGCCTAAGTGTCCAGCGGGGGTGGACCTACGAGCAGTACTTC	CASSLSVQRGWTYEQYF
TRBV6-2/TRBV6-3	TRBJ2-1	.	.	TGTGCCAGCAGTCAGGGTCCTGCTTGGAATGAGCAGTTCTTC	CASSQGPAWNEQFF
TRBV5-5	TRBJ2-2	.	.	TGTGCCAGCAGCTTTGGGGGCACCGGGGAGCTGTTTTTT	CASSFGGTGELFF
TRBV6-5	TRBJ1-5	once	.	TGTGCCAGCAGTTTGAATGCTTATAGCAATCAGCCCCAGCATTTT	CASSLNAYSNQPQHF
TRBV7-9	TRBJ2-5	.	TRBD1	TGTGCCAGCAGCTTCTTCGGACAGGGAGAGACCCAGTACTTC	CASSFFGQGETQYF
TRBV4-1	TRBJ2-7	.	.	TGCGCCAGCAGCCAGCTCTATCCCTACGAGCAGTACTTC	CASSQLYPYEQYF
TRBV6-6	TRBJ2-2	.	.	TGTGCCAGCAGTTACTTCGGGCTGAGGGGTACCGGGGAGCTGTTTTTT	CASSYFGLRGTGELFF
TRBV12-3/TRBV12-4	TRBJ1-1	.	.	TGTGCAACCGGGGGGGAAACGGGCACTGAAGCCTTCTTT	CATGGETGTEAFF
TRBV3-1/TRBV3-2	TRBJ2-7	.	TRBD1	TGTGCCAGCAGCCAAGGCAGGGGGCCGGAGCAGTACTTC	CASSQGRGPEQYF
TRBV7-9	TRBJ2-7	.	.	TGTGCCAGCAGCCCCCAGGCCTACGAGCAGTACTTC	CASSPQAYEQYF
TRBV28	TRBJ2-7	.	.	TGTGCCAGCAGTTTAGGGGTCCACGAGCAGTACTTC	CASSLGVHEQYF
TRBV2	TRBJ1-2	.	.	TGTGCCAGCAGTGGGCAGGGCTACTATGGCTACACCTTC	CASSGQGYYGYTF
TRBV5-6	TRBJ1-1	.	.	TGTGCCAGCAGCGGTCCCGACTCCGGGACGGGGACTGAAGCTTTCTTT	CASSGPDSGTGTEAFF
TRBV6-4	TRBJ2-1	.	.	TGTGCCAGCAGTGACCGGGACAACAATGAGCAGTTCTTC	CASSDRDNNEQFF
TRBV7-9	TRBJ2-7	.	.	TGTGCCAGCAGCTTAGCGGGACCCTACGAGCAGTACTTC	CASSLAGPYEQYF
TRBV7-9	TRBJ2-6	.	.	TGTGCCAGCAGCTCTGCCAGTCACTTCGGAATCTCTGGGGCCAACGTCCTGACTTTC	CASSSASHFGISGANVLTF
TRBV7-9	TRBJ2-3	.	TRBD2	TGTGCCAGCAGCTTAGCGCTAGCGGGGACCCTCACAGATACGCAGTATTTT	CASSLALAGTLTDTQYF
TRBV7-9	TRBJ2-1	.	TRBD2	TGTGCCAGCAGCTTAGTGGGGGGGGACCACTCCTACAATGAGCAGTTCTTC	CASSLVGGDHSYNEQFF
TRBV5-6	TRBJ1-2	.	.	TGTGCCAGCAGCTTGACGGGTGTTAGCTATGGCTACACCTTC	CASSLTGVSYGYTF
TRBV11-2	TRBJ2-4	once	.	TGTGCCAGCAGTCGGGGGACAGATGAAAACATTCAGTACTTC	CASSRGTDENIQYF
TRBV6-4	TRBJ2-1	few	.	TGTGCCAGCAGCGTAGGGGGGGTTGAAAGTAATGAGCAGTTCTTC	CASSVGGVESNEQFF
TRBV7-9	TRBJ1-6	.	.	TGTGCCAGCAGCCACCCTGCAGGGTCATATTCACCCCTCCACTTT	CASSHPAGSYSPLHF
TRBV6-1	TRBJ1-4	.	.	TGTGCCAGCAGTGAAGGGGCGGGGGGCGGATTTAATGAAAAACTGTTTTTT	CASSEGAGGGFNEKLFF
TRBV10-3	TRBJ2-4	once	.	TGTGCCATCAGTGAGACAATGACATCGCCCGGGAGAAACATTCAGTACTTC	CAISETMTSPGRNIQYF
TRBV7-9	TRBJ1-3	.	TRBD1	TGTGCCAGCAGCCCCGGGACAGGGGATGCCACCATATATTTT	CASSPGTGDATIYF
TRBV29-1	TRBJ2-7	.	.	TGCAGCGGAGAAGGGGGGGACCGGAACGAGCAGTACTTC	CSGEGGDRNEQYF
TRBV6-5	TRBJ1-5	.	.	TGTGCCAGCAGTTACTCAGGGGGTAGCAATCAGCCCCAGCATTTT	CASSYSGGSNQPQHF
TRBV19	TRBJ2-1	.	.	TGTGCCAGTGACGGGGGGCTTTACAATGAGCAGTTCTTC	CASDGGLYNEQFF
TRBV6-5	TRBJ2-1	.	TRBD2	TGTGCCAGCAGCGCCTGGACTAGCGGAAATGAGCAGTTCTTC	CASSAWTSGNEQFF
TRBV29-1	TRBJ2-6	many	.	TGCAGCGTAGAAGGGAAGACGTCTTTAGGTGGGGCCAACGTCCTGACTTTC	CSVEGKTSLGGANVLTF
TRBV6-5	TRBJ2-5	few	TRBD2	TGTGCCAGCAGTTACTCGACTAGCGGGGGAGAGACCCAGTACTTC	CASSYSTSGGETQYF
TRBV9	TRBJ1-3	.	.	TGTGCCAGCAGCGTAGGGACTGGAAACACCATATATTTT	CASSVGTGNTIYF
TRBV9	TRBJ1-2	.	.	TGTGCCAGCACCGACAATAACTATGGCTACACCTTC	CASTDNNYGYTF
TRBV28	TRBJ1-4	few	.	TGTGCCAGCAGTTTAGTTGACTCTTCATCAGGTGAAAAACTGTTTTTT	CASSLVDSSSGEKLFF
TRBV9	TRBJ2-1	.	.	TGTGCCAGCGCCGTGGGTGGGCTGTACAATGAGCAGTTCTTC	CASAVGGLYNEQFF
TRBV6-2/TRBV6-3	TRBJ2-1	once	.	TGTGCCAGCAGTCCCTATATGGCTGAGCAGTTCTTC	CASSPYMAEQFF
TRBV27	TRBJ1-3	.	TRBD1	TGTGCCAGCAGCTCTCCGTCCCGGGACAGGGACCGGGGGTCTGGAAACACCATATATTTT	CASSSPSRDRDRGSGNTIYF
TRBV10-3	TRBJ1-4	.	.	TGTGCCATCAGTGAGTCGAAGGGACGGCTTAATGAAAAACTGTTTTTT	CAISESKGRLNEKLFF